Given below is one T cell receptor (beta chain) in context. Its cognate antigen is unknown. In TCRdb, the 5' RACE reads were re-called with MiXCR into one record per CDR3 protein. Of approximately 890,000 distinct CDR3 sequences listed, more than 9% are singletons. CDR3 length: 13 amino acids. V was cut by 3 bases and J by 8 bases, with 11 bases left in between. Germline V lookup: CDR1 SNHLY, CDR2 FYNNEI. The sample is drawn from a study of identical twins. All donors comprised healthy Caucasians. The study's findings and limits: In cord blood, abundant beta clonotypes had fewer insertions; memory showed no trend. Twin-shared out-of-frame alpha sequences were enriched for low generation probability.

These data also featured in a second study, about yellow fever vaccine responses in identical twins.

The sequence came from a woman aged 18 to 35 in good health. V gene TRBV2 combines with J gene TRBJ2-1, with TRBD2 as a possible D gene (6 bases). Input material: PBMCs. For the CDR3, the DNA is TGTGCCAGCAGTGAGGCCGGGGAGGATGAGCAGTTCTTC. Protein product: CASSEAGEDEQFF.